This TCR beta chain was sequenced during a study of blood T cell repertoires in COVID-19. Background on the study: COVID-19 samples, acute and convalescent, were from the United States, Italy and Spain. T cells, B-cell-depleted T cells, or PBMCs supplied cDNA or gDNA.

In the authors' workflow: Nucleated cell counts were estimated from reference gene primer amplification. Assay used: immunoSEQ multiplex PCR; TCRdb lists only in-frame clones, some missing. The D gene and trimming were derived from the DNA, and the V and J assignments and clone size from that table. The repertoire holds approximately 670,000 clones, with 90% as singletons. The ends lost 3 bases at V and 5 bases at J; junction bases unmatched: 5. In germline, CDR1 is SGHRS, CDR2 YFSETQ. The CDR3 totals 14 residues. The chain employs TRBV5-1 and TRBJ1-2, with 9 nucleotides matching TRBD1. The receptor's source is a woman under 30 with acute or convalescent COVID-19. Sequencing was performed on peripheral blood. The CDR3: CASSSRTGAYGYTF. DNA for the CDR3: TGCGCCAGCAGCTCGCGGACAGGGGCATATGGCTACACCTTC.